The present entry profiles one T cell receptor (beta chain) with its context. Its cognate antigen is unknown. Researchers divided each subset's genomic DNA evenly across several immunoSEQ plates. Measured with immunoSEQ multiplex PCR; TCRdb has only the in-frame clones, and not every one. This sample has roughly 2.1 million clones, with 93% found just once. This sample was taken from a study of shared clonotypes between healthy human individuals. Whole-study results and caveats: A limitation of the genetic and exposure-history diversity represented arose from few donors. Some clonotypes were shared by all four sorted-subset donors, while others were not shared. The non-shared ones had lower generation probabilities than the shared ones.

Germline V gene sequence: CDR1 SNHLY, CDR2 FYNNEI. CDR3 length: 14 residues. The trim removed 4 bases at V and 7 bases at J, leaving 5 bases unmatched. Naive-designated CD8 cells lacked CD45RO, were positively enriched for CCR7, and omitted terminally differentiated effector memory CD45RA+ cells. Every contributor of samples was a Caucasian grown-up residing in Nashville, Tennessee. This chain uses TRBV2 with TRBJ2-2, with TRBD1 identical over 8 bases. The sequence came from a man aged 18 to 35 in good health. Some clones in this sample may be carry-over from other donors' samples. Input material: naive CD8+ T cells from PBMCs. The CDR3 spells CASSGAGGFGELFF. As DNA, the CDR3 is TGTGCCAGCAGTGGCGCAGGGGGCTTCGGGGAGCTGTTTTTT.